The 19 T cell receptor beta chains reported below all come from one sample, sequenced in a study of blood T cell repertoires in COVID-19. Using immunoSEQ multiplex PCR, the repertoire was profiled, and TCRdb retains in-frame clones only, with some absent. The table lists about 140,000 clones, roughly 86% of them singletons. The sequenced material came from peripheral blood. The receptors here all came from a human donor in a cohort sampled during active COVID-19.

This clone was recorded a few times. V and J are TRBV5-8 and TRBJ2-3; D is possibly TRBD2 (7 bases). Trimming cost V 6 bases and J 4 bases, with 15 bases left between them. The V gene's germline CDR1 is SGHTS and CDR2 YDEGEE. The CDR3 runs to 14 residues. CDR3 residues: CASIRGGGADTQYF. In DNA, the CDR3 is TGTGCCAGCATAAGGGGCGGGGGCGCAGATACGCAGTATTTT.

The rearrangement uses TRBV9 and TRBJ1-1; no clear D. From germline, CDR1 is SGDLS and CDR2 YYNGEE. Trimming cost V 2 bases and J 1 base, with 6 bases left between them. CDR3 length equals 13 residues. CDR3 in amino acids: CASSVDTNTEAFF. The CDR3 nucleotides are TGTGCCAGCAGCGTTGACACGAACACTGAAGCTTTCTTT.

The chain is built from TRBV5-5 and TRBJ2-3; perhaps TRBD2 as D (7 bases). CDR3 length: 15 amino acids. Germline V CDR1 and CDR2: SGHKS, YYEKEE (reference sequence). The germline V and J ends were trimmed by 0 bases and 5 bases, with 13 bases remaining between them. CDR3 coding DNA: TGTGCCAGCAGCTTGGTTCGGGGGGCGAGAGATACGCAGTATTTT. It codes for CASSLVRGARDTQYF.

The chain has TRBV30 and TRBJ2-1, with 9 bases identical to TRBD2. V trimming: 0 bases; J trimming: 13 bases; junction bases outside the gene matches: 10. CDR3 length: 14 residues. Germline V gene lookup returns CDR1 GTSNPN and CDR2 SVGIG (reference sequence). In DNA form, the CDR3 reads TGTGCCTGGAGTGTTAGCGGGAGTTATCCTACACAGTTCTTC. Translated: CAWSVSGSYPTQFF. Combining the CDR3 with reference TRBV30 and TRBJ2-1 gives the whole variable domain SQTIHQWPATLVQPVGSPLSLECTVEGTSNPNLYWYRQAAGRGLQLLFYSVGIGQISSEVPQNLSASRPQDRQFILSSKKLLLSDSGFYLCAWSVSGSYPTQFFGPGTRLTVL.

This clone was observed a single time. V usage is TRBV3-1 (or the pseudogene TRBV3-2) and J usage is TRBJ2-1, with D hard to call. Trimming pared 4 bases from V and 8 bases from J, leaving 12 bases between. CDR3 size: 13 residues. Per the germline V gene, CDR1 is LGHDT and CDR2 is YNNKEL (reference sequence). CDR3 sequence: CASSLVLVDEQFF. As DNA, the CDR3 is TGTGCCAGCAGCCTAGTCCTTGTGGATGAGCAGTTCTTC.

The chain employs TRBV9 and TRBJ2-7; 9 bases are shared with TRBD2. Germline CDR1 reads SGDLS; CDR2 reads YYNGEE. V shed 3 bases, J shed 5 bases, and the junction held 9 bases outside the gene matches. The CDR3 is 15 amino acids. The CDR3 coding sequence is TGTGCCAGCAGCGGACTAGCGGTCCCGACCAACGAGCAGTACTTC. Protein: CASSGLAVPTNEQYF.

The chain couples TRBV5-1 to TRBJ1-4, with D tentatively TRBD1 (5 bases). Germline V CDR1 and CDR2: SGHRS, YFSETQ. The CDR3 is made up of 17 amino acids. V gave up 1 base and J gave up 0 bases, with 13 bases separating them. This CDR3 reads CASSLSAGPATNEKLFF. Here the CDR3 DNA reads TGCGCCAGCAGCTTGTCGGCAGGGCCCGCAACTAATGAAAAACTGTTTTTT.

V and J are TRBV7-6 and TRBJ1-2; D may be TRBD1 (5 bases). Trimming took off 5 bases at V and 7 bases at J, with 20 bases between the two ends. The CDR3 is made up of 15 amino acids. In germline, CDR1 is SGHVS, CDR2 FNYEAQ. CDR3 nucleotides: TGTGCCAGCAGCCCCAACCCCCAGGGCCCTGGTGGCTACACCTTC. Protein: CASSPNPQGPGGYTF.

The J gene is TRBJ2-1, the V gene TRBV5-1, with D perhaps matching TRBD2 (7 bases). Germline CDR1 and CDR2: SGHRS and YFSETQ. The V gene lost 8 bases and the J gene lost 9 bases, with 18 bases spanning the gap. The CDR3 runs to 13 residues. The CDR3, as DNA: TGCGCCAGTACACCCGAGGGGGGGAGTGAGCAGTTCTTC. Its protein product is CASTPEGGSEQFF.

The gene calls are TRBV27 and TRBJ1-1, with D perhaps TRBD1 (5 bases). The CDR3 covers 13 residues. The V end was cut by 6 bases, the J end by 2 bases, with 10 bases between. From germline, CDR1 is MNHEY and CDR2 SMNVEV (reference sequence). DNA of the CDR3: TGTGCCAGCAGACGTCAGGGAAACACTGAAGCTTTCTTT. The encoded protein is CASRRQGNTEAFF.

CDR3 sequence (DNA): TGCAGCGTTCGGGACAGTCCTATGAACACTGAAGCTTTCTTT. This codes for CSVRDSPMNTEAFF. The genes are TRBV29-1 and TRBJ1-1, with 7 positions matching TRBD1. Germline CDR1 and CDR2: SQVTM and ANQGSEA. V shed 5 bases, J shed 0 bases, and the junction held 6 bases outside the gene matches. The CDR3 consists of 14 residues.

This clone was counted a few times. The rearrangement joins TRBV5-1 to TRBJ2-7; 16 bases align to TRBD2. The CDR3 consists of 19 residues. Germline-derived CDR1 and CDR2 are SGHRS and YFSETQ. After removal of 4 bases from V and 3 bases from J, the junction contained 13 bases not matched to a gene. The chain's CDR3 is CASSPFPGTSGGAVYEQYF. CDR3 coding DNA: TGCGCCAGCAGCCCCTTTCCCGGGACTAGCGGGGGGGCCGTCTACGAGCAGTACTTC.

CDR3 protein: CASSSYGSGSTGELFF. CDR3 nucleotide sequence: TGTGCCAGCAGTTCTTACGGTAGCGGGAGCACCGGGGAGCTGTTTTTT. The genes are TRBV27 and TRBJ2-2; 9 bases are a match to TRBD2. This CDR3 region has 16 residues. Per the germline V gene, CDR1 is MNHEY and CDR2 is SMNVEV (reference sequence). J was trimmed by 4 bases and V by 4 bases; bases with no gene match: 7.

V usage is TRBV7-2 and J usage is TRBJ2-7; possibly TRBD2 for D (6 bases). Trimming took off 1 base at V and 6 bases at J, with 7 bases between the two ends. The V gene's germline CDR1 is SGHTA and CDR2 FQGNSA. This CDR3 comprises 12 residues. Here the CDR3 reads CASSLVGLEQYF. In DNA form, the CDR3 reads TGTGCCAGCAGCTTAGTGGGACTCGAGCAGTACTTC.

This chain joins TRBV28 and TRBJ2-1; 7 bases align to TRBD1. Germline CDR1 is MDHEN and CDR2 is SYDVKM. CDR3 size: 16 residues. The V and J ends lost 4 bases and 9 bases, in that order; junction bases with no gene match: 15. The CDR3 region has the DNA TGTGCCAGCAGTTCCGCCGTCCGGGACAGAAGGGCTGAGCAGTTCTTC. Amino acid sequence: CASSSAVRDRRAEQFF.

The gene calls are TRBV9 and TRBJ2-3; TRBD1 agrees at 9 bases. V shed 4 bases, J shed 0 bases, and the junction held 12 bases outside the gene matches. Germline assignment: CDR1 SGDLS and CDR2 YYNGEE. The CDR3 runs 18 residues. This CDR3 is CASSIRPLDRGSTDTQYF. As DNA, the CDR3 is TGTGCCAGCAGCATCCGCCCCCTGGACAGGGGAAGCACAGATACGCAGTATTTT.

The CDR3 bases are TGTGCCAGCAGTGATCCAGGTCGAGTCTACGAGCAGTACTTC. Amino acid sequence: CASSDPGRVYEQYF. The chain joins TRBV6-1 to TRBJ2-7, with D unclear. This CDR3 is 14 amino acids long. Germline assignment: CDR1 MNHNS and CDR2 SASEGT. V was pared by 3 bases and J by 3 bases, with 12 bases between.

The J gene is TRBJ1-1, the V gene TRBV5-1; 9 bases fit TRBD1. The CDR3 runs to 14 residues. Losses at the gene ends were 4 bases for V and 8 bases for J; bases not matched to a gene: 9. CDR1 is SGHRS and CDR2 is YFSETQ in the germline V gene. The chain's CDR3 is CASSPRDREVEAFF. CDR3 DNA: TGCGCCAGCAGCCCCCGGGACAGGGAGGTGGAAGCTTTCTTT.

This clone was counted only a few times. The chain couples TRBV7-9 to TRBJ2-7; D not resolved. The V end lost 3 bases, the J end lost 2 bases, and 11 bases lay between the germline ends. This CDR3 region has 14 residues. Germline V gives CDR1 SEHNR, CDR2 FQNEAQ (reference sequence). This CDR3 is CASSFIGPTYEQYF. The DNA of the CDR3 is TGTGCCAGCAGCTTTATTGGGCCGACCTACGAGCAGTACTTC.